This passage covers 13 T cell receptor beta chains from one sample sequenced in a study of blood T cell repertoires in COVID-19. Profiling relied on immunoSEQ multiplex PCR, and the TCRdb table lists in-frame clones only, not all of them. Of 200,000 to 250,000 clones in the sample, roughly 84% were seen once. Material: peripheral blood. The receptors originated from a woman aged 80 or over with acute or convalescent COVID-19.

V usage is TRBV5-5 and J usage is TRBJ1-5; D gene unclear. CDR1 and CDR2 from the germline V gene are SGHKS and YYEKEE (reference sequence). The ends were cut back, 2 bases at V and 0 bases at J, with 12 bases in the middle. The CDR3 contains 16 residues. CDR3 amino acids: CASSFLSSVSNQPQHF. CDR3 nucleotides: TGTGCCAGCAGCTTCTTGTCCAGTGTTAGCAATCAGCCCCAGCATTTT.

CDR3: CASSLGEGYSYNEQFF. DNA for the CDR3: TGTGCCAGCAGCTTGGGGGAGGGCTACTCCTACAATGAGCAGTTCTTC. The genes are TRBV5-5 and TRBJ2-1; 7 bases agree with TRBD2. Germline-derived CDR1 and CDR2 are SGHKS and YYEKEE (reference sequence). V trimming: 0 bases; J trimming: 0 bases; junction bases outside the gene matches: 3. The CDR3 sequence is 16 residues long.

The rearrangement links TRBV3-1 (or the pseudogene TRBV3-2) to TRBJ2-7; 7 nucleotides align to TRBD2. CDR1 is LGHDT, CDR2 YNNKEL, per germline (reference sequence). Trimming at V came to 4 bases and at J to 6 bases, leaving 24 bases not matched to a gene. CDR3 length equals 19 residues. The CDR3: CASSPGGRISNYRSSEQYF. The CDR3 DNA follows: TGTGCCAGCAGCCCGGGAGGCCGAATCTCTAATTACAGAAGTAGCGAGCAGTACTTC.

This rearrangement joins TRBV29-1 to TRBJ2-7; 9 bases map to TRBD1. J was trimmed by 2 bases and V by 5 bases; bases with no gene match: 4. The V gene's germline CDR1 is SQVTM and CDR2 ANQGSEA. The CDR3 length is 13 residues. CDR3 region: CSVSRTGAYEQYF. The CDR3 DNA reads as TGCAGCGTTTCTCGGACAGGGGCCTACGAGCAGTACTTC.

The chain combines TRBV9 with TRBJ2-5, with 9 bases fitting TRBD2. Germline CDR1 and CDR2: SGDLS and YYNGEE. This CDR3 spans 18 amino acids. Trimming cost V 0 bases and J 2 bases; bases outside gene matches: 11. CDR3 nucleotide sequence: TGTGCCAGCAGCGTAGGAGTAGCGGGGGTACCGGGGCAAGAGACCCAGTACTTC. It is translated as CASSVGVAGVPGQETQYF.

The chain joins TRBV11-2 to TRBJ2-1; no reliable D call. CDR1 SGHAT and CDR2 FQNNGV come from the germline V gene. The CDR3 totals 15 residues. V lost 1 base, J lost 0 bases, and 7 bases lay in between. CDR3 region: CASSLGLSSYNEQFF. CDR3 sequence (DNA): TGTGCCAGCAGCTTAGGACTCTCCTCCTACAATGAGCAGTTCTTC.

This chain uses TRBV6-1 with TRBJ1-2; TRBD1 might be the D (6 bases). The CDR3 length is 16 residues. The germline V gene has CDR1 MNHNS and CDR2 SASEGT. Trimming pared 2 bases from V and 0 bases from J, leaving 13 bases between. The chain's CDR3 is CASSESQWTANYGYTF. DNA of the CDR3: TGTGCCAGCAGTGAAAGTCAGTGGACAGCTAACTATGGCTACACCTTC.

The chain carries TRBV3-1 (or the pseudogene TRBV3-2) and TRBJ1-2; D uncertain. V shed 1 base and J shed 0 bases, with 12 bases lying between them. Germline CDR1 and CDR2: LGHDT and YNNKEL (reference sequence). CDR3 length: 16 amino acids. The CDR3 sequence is CASSQGRGLTNYGYTF. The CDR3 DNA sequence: TGTGCCAGCAGCCAAGGGCGAGGCCTTACTAACTATGGCTACACCTTC.

CDR3 sequence reads: CASSPLPVAGIYNEQFF. The DNA of the CDR3 is TGTGCCAGCAGTCCGCTTCCCGTAGCGGGGATTTACAATGAGCAGTTCTTC. The V call is TRBV3-1 (or the pseudogene TRBV3-2), the J call TRBJ2-1; 8 nucleotides line up with TRBD2. Germline V lookup: CDR1 LGHDT, CDR2 YNNKEL (reference sequence). V lost 6 bases to trimming and J lost 4 bases; unmatched junction nucleotides: 14. The CDR3 runs to 17 residues.

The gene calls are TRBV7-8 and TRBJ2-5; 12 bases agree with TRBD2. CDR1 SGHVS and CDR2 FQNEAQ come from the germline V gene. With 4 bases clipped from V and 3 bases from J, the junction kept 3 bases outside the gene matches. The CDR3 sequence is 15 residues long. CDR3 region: CASSSRTSGEETQYF. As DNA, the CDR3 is TGTGCCAGCAGCTCAAGGACTAGCGGGGAAGAGACCCAGTACTTC.

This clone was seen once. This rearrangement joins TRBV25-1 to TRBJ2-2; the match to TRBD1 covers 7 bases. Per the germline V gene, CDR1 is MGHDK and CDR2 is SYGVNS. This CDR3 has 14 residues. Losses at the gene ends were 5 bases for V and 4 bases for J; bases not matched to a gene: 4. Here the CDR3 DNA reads TGTGCCAGCAGTCCCGGGACAGTCACCGGGGAGCTGTTTTTT. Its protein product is CASSPGTVTGELFF.

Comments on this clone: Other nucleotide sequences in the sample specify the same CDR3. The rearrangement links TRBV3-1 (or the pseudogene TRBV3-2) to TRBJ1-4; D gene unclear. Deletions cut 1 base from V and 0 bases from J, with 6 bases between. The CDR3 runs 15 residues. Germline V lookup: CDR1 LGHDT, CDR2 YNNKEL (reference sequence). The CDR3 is CASSQGGATNEKLFF. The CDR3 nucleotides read TGTGCCAGCAGCCAAGGCGGGGCAACTAATGAAAAACTGTTTTTT.

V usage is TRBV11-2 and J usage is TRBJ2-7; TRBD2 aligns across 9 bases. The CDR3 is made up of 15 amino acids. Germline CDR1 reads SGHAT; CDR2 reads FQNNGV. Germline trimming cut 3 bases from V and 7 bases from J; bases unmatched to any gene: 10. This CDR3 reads CASSFYGGRAGEQYF. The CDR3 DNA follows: TGTGCCAGCAGCTTCTATGGCGGGAGGGCGGGGGAGCAGTACTTC. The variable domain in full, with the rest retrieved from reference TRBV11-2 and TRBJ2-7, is EAGVAQSPRYKIIEKRQSVAFWCNPISGHATLYWYQQILGQGPKLLIQFQNNGVVDDSQLPKDRFSAERLKGVDSTLKIQPAKLEDSAVYLCASSFYGGRAGEQYFGPGTRLTVT.